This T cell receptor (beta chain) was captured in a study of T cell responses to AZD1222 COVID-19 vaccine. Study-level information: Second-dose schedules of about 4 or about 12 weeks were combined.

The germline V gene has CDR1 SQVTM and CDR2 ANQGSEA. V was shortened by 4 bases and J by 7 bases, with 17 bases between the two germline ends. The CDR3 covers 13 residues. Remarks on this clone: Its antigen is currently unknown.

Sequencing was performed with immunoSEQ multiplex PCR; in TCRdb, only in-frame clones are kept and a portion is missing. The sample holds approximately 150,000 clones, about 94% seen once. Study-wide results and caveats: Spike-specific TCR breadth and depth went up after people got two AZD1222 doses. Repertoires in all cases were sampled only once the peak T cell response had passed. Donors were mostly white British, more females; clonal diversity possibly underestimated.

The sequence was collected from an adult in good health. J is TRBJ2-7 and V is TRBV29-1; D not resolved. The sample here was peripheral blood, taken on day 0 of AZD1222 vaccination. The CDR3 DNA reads TGCAGCGTTGTAAGAGAACCCCCTGGAGAGCAGTACTTC. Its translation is CSVVREPPGEQYF.